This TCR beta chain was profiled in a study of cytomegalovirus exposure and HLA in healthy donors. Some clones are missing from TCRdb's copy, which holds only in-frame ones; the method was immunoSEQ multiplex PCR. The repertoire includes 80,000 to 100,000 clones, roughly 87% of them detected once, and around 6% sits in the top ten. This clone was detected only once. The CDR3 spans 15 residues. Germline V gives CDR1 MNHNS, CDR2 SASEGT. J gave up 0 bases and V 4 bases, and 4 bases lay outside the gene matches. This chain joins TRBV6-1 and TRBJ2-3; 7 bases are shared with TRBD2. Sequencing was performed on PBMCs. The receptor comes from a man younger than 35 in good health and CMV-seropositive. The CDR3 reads CASSVRGGSTDTQYF. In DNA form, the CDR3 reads TGTGCCAGCAGTGTTCGCGGGGGTAGCACAGATACGCAGTATTTT.